This entry concerns a single T cell receptor (beta chain). TCRdb redid the calling of the RT-PCR reads with MiXCR, one entry per CDR3 protein. The sample records hundreds of thousands of distinct CDR3 sequences, 12% to 15% being singletons. Germline values: CDR1 SGHTA, CDR2 FQGNSA. CDR3 size: 13 residues. V gave up 5 bases and J gave up 9 bases, with 16 bases separating them. The sequence derives from a female donor in good health, serving as a healthy control. This rearrangement joins TRBV7-2 to TRBJ2-5, with a weak D call TRBD1 (5 bases). The specimen sequenced was memory CD4+ T cells from blood. CDR3 region: CASSGRNLGAQYF. The CDR3 coding sequence is TGTGCCAGCAGCGGAAGGAATCTAGGGGCCCAGTACTTC.